These 9 T cell receptor beta chains originate from one sample sequenced in a study of CD8+ T cells in alopecia areata. Investigators isolated RNA and reverse transcribed it into cDNA to act as the sequencing template. Profiled with immunoSEQ multiplex PCR; TCRdb holds only in-frame clones, not every one. The sample contains about 140,000 clones, roughly 46% of which appear only once. The specimen was CD4+ T cells sorted from blood, collected at week 0. All receptors come from a human donor with alopecia areata.

The V gene is TRBV5-1, the J gene TRBJ2-5; 8 positions match TRBD1. Germline CDR1 SGHRS, CDR2 YFSETQ. The CDR3 consists of 13 residues. With 4 bases clipped from V and 5 bases from J, the junction kept 4 bases outside the gene matches. The CDR3 bases are TGCGCCAGCAGCGTACAGGGGGTGGAGACCCAGTACTTC. This sequence encodes CASSVQGVETQYF.

A few counts support this clone. The V call is TRBV7-2, the J call TRBJ2-1, with 10 bases matching TRBD2. This CDR3 has 15 residues. V dropped 9 bases and J dropped 5; count of bases not matched to a gene: 10. Germline CDR1 is SGHTA and CDR2 is FQGNSA. The CDR3 spells CASQTTSGTHNEQFF. As DNA, the CDR3 is TGTGCCAGTCAAACAACTAGCGGGACCCACAATGAGCAGTTCTTC. The full variable domain, rest sourced from reference TRBV7-2 and TRBJ2-1, is GAGVSQSPSNKVTEKGKDVELRCDPISGHTALYWYRQSLGQGLEFLIYFQGNSAPDKSGLPSDRFSAERTGGSVSTLTIQRTQQEDSAVYLCASQTTSGTHNEQFFGPGTRLTVL.

V and J are TRBV7-2 and TRBJ2-7; TRBD2 agrees at 8 bases. This CDR3 is built from 16 residues. The V gene end was trimmed by 1 base and the J gene end by 2 bases; junction bases not matched to a gene: 7. Per the germline V gene, CDR1 is SGHTA and CDR2 is FQGNSA. DNA for the CDR3: TGTGCCAGCAGCTTAGTTTCTAGCGGGCCTCCCTACGAGCAGTACTTC. Translating it yields CASSLVSSGPPYEQYF. The full variable domain, completed using reference TRBV7-2 and TRBJ2-7, is GAGVSQSPSNKVTEKGKDVELRCDPISGHTALYWYRQSLGQGLEFLIYFQGNSAPDKSGLPSDRFSAERTGGSVSTLTIQRTQQEDSAVYLCASSLVSSGPPYEQYFGPGTRLTVT.

This clone was picked up a small number of times. The CDR3 DNA reads as TGTGCCAGCAGCCGCGGGACTAGCGGGTTCTACGAGCAGTACTTC. As protein: CASSRGTSGFYEQYF. The chain recombines TRBV14 with TRBJ2-7; the match to TRBD2 covers 12 bases. J was trimmed by 3 bases and V by 4 bases; bases with no gene match: 4. CDR3 length: 15 amino acids. Germline V CDR1 and CDR2: SGHDN, FVKESK.

The chain couples TRBV7-8 to TRBJ1-5, with a possible D match to TRBD1 (6 bases). The CDR3 consists of 17 residues. V was cut by 2 bases and J by 1 base, with 15 bases left in between. Germline V gene lookup returns CDR1 SGHVS and CDR2 FQNEAQ. The CDR3 nucleotides are TGTGCCAGCAGCTTATCGCAGGGGATGACGAGCAATCAGCCCCAGCATTTT. Residues: CASSLSQGMTSNQPQHF.

This clone has more than one count but fewer than ten. The chain employs TRBV5-1 and TRBJ2-5; no reliable D call. V lost 0 bases and J lost 4, with 4 bases in between. The germline CDR1 and CDR2 sequences are SGHRS and YFSETQ. The CDR3 contains 12 residues. CDR3 coding DNA: TGCGCCAGCAGCTTGGAGCTAGAGACCCAGTACTTC. Residues: CASSLELETQYF.

The chain uses TRBV6-1 and TRBJ2-3, with 7 bases identical to TRBD2. Trimming took 8 bases from V and 5 from J; bases not matched to a gene: 13. CDR1 and CDR2 (germline): MNHNS, SASEGT. CDR3 length: 15 residues. The CDR3, as DNA: TGTGCCAGCCGAAGACTAGCTAGGGGAGGAGATACGCAGTATTTT. It translates to CASRRLARGGDTQYF.

V and J are TRBV10-3 and TRBJ1-2, with a weak D call TRBD1 (5 bases). V was cut by 4 bases and J by 8 bases, with 14 bases left in between. The length of the CDR3 is 13 residues. Germline CDR1 and CDR2: ENHRY and SYGVKD. The CDR3 region is CAISGRGEGGYTF. The CDR3 DNA sequence: TGTGCCATCAGTGGTAGGGGAGAGGGAGGCTACACCTTC.

On this clone itself: The junction shows a germline mismatch at one end, possibly a read error. The chain links TRBV7-9 to TRBJ2-1; 8 positions match TRBD1. The CDR3 is 15 amino acids. Germline V CDR1 and CDR2: SEHNR, FQNEAQ (reference sequence). CDR3 nucleotides: TGTGCCAGCATCTTAGACAGGGGCTCCTACAATGAGCAGTTCTTC. Translation gives CASILDRGSYNEQFF.